These 18 T cell receptor beta chains share one sample of origin, sequenced in a study of blood T cell repertoires in COVID-19. Generated by immunoSEQ multiplex PCR, the TCRdb table keeps only in-frame clones and is missing some. The sample records approximately 210,000 clones, 65% to 90% being singletons. The specimen was PBMCs or T cells enriched from blood (not recorded which). The receptors were sampled from a man aged 40-49 years who had recovered from COVID-19.

The rearrangement links TRBV5-1 to TRBJ2-1, with D perhaps TRBD1 (5 bases). This CDR3 has 15 amino acids. The V end was cut by 5 bases, the J end by 2 bases, with 14 bases between. Per the germline V gene, CDR1 is SGHRS and CDR2 is YFSETQ. The CDR3, as DNA: TGCGCCAGCAGGATCCAGGGCGTAACCTACAATGAGCAGTTCTTC. Its protein is CASRIQGVTYNEQFF.

This sequence joins TRBV11-1 and TRBJ2-3; D is undetermined. Germline V lookup: CDR1 SGHAT, CDR2 FQDESV (reference sequence). This CDR3 region has 13 residues. V was trimmed by 5 bases and J by 5 bases, leaving 11 bases between them. This CDR3 reads CASSQQTRDTQYF. DNA for the CDR3: TGTGCCAGCAGCCAACAGACGAGAGATACGCAGTATTTT. Looking up the rest from reference TRBV11-1 and TRBJ2-3 gives the full variable domain: EAEVAQSPRYKITEKSQAVAFWCDPISGHATLYWYRQILGQGPELLVQFQDESVVDDSQLPKDRFSAERLKGVDSTLKIQPAELGDSAMYLCASSQQTRDTQYFGPGTRLTVL.

V usage is TRBV12-5 and J usage is TRBJ2-3, with 14 nucleotides matching TRBD2. Germline V gene lookup returns CDR1 LGHNT and CDR2 FRNRAP. Losses at the gene ends were 5 bases for V and 4 bases for J; bases not matched to a gene: 5. CDR3 length: 16 amino acids. The DNA for the CDR3 is TGTGCTAGTGGTCCCGGACTAGCGGGAGGCTCAGATACGCAGTATTTT. This encodes CASGPGLAGGSDTQYF. Full variable domain (missing parts from reference TRBV12-5 and TRBJ2-3): DARVTQTPRHKVTEMGQEVTMRCQPILGHNTVFWYRQTMMQGLELLAYFRNRAPLDDSGMPKDRFSAEMPDATLATLKIQPSEPRDSAVYFCASGPGLAGGSDTQYFGPGTRLTVL.

As DNA, the CDR3 is TGTGCCAGCAGCTCCAGCAGGAACTATGGCTACACCTTC. Residues: CASSSSRNYGYTF. The chain couples TRBV7-3 to TRBJ1-2; the D is unclear. CDR1 SGHTA and CDR2 FQGTGA come from the germline V gene. CDR3 length equals 13 residues. Trimming pared 4 bases from V and 2 bases from J, leaving 8 bases between. Using reference TRBV7-3 and TRBJ1-2 for the parts outside the CDR3, the full variable domain is GAGVSQTPSNKVTEKGKYVELRCDPISGHTALYWYRQSLGQGPEFLIYFQGTGAADDSGLPNDRFFAVRPEGSVSTLKIQRTERGDSAVYLCASSSSRNYGYTFGSGTRLTVV.

This chain joins TRBV2 and TRBJ1-5; D is unclear. The length of the CDR3 is 15 residues. The V and J ends lost 10 bases and 0 bases respectively, with 16 bases between them. The germline gives CDR1 SNHLY, CDR2 FYNNEI. The CDR3 is CATSPSEISNQPQHF. CDR3 in DNA: TGTGCCACCAGCCCGTCGGAGATTAGCAATCAGCCCCAGCATTTT. The whole variable domain, filled in from reference TRBV2 and TRBJ1-5, reads EPEVTQTPSHQVTQMGQEVILRCVPISNHLYFYWYRQILGQKVEFLVSFYNNEISEKSEIFDDQFSVERPDGSNFTLKIRSTKLEDSAMYFCATSPSEISNQPQHFGDGTRLSIL.

The rearrangement joins TRBV24-1 to TRBJ1-1; 7 nucleotides match TRBD1. The length of the CDR3 is 15 residues. The germline V gene has CDR1 KGHDR and CDR2 SFDVKD. V shed 4 bases and J 1 base; nucleotides not matched to a gene: 5. CDR3 protein: CATSEQGVGNTEAFF. CDR3 in DNA: TGTGCCACCAGTGAGCAGGGGGTAGGGAACACTGAAGCTTTCTTT.

This clone appeared a few times. The chain carries TRBV4-2 and TRBJ2-5; D might be TRBD1 (6 bases). Germline assignment: CDR1 LGHNA and CDR2 YNFKEQ. The germline V and J ends were trimmed by 4 bases and 5 bases, with 11 bases remaining between them. CDR3 length: 13 residues. The CDR3: CASSPQGDETQYF. The CDR3 nucleotides are TGTGCCAGCAGCCCACAGGGAGACGAGACCCAGTACTTC.

The chain links TRBV30 to TRBJ2-1, with a tentative D call TRBD2 (6 bases). From germline, CDR1 is GTSNPN and CDR2 SVGIG (reference sequence). The CDR3 runs to 17 residues. Trimming took off 6 bases at V and 10 bases at J, with 31 bases between the two ends. CDR3 in amino acids: CACLDYGEGRRRKEQFF. As DNA, the CDR3 is TGTGCCTGTTTGGACTATGGTGAGGGACGGCGGCGGAAGGAGCAGTTCTTC.

This clone was counted between two and nine times. The rearrangement joins TRBV18 to TRBJ1-1, with 7 bases aligning to TRBD1. Germline-derived CDR1 and CDR2 are KGHSH and LQKENI. The CDR3 extends over 13 amino acids. After removal of 6 bases from V and 5 bases from J, the junction contained 6 bases not matched to a gene. CDR3 coding DNA: TGTGCCAGCTCGCCCACAGGGGAGACTGAAGCTTTCTTT. Protein: CASSPTGETEAFF. Full variable domain (missing parts from reference TRBV18 and TRBJ1-1): NAGVMQNPRHLVRRRGQEARLRCSPMKGHSHVYWYRQLPEEGLKFMVYLQKENIIDESGMPKERFSAEFPKEGPSILRIQQVVRGDSAAYFCASSPTGETEAFFGQGTRLTVV.

V is TRBV7-2 and J is TRBJ2-1; D ambiguous. Germline V gene data show CDR1 as SGHTA and CDR2 as FQGNSA. V was shortened by 2 bases and J by 4 bases, with 3 bases between the two germline ends. CDR3 size: 12 residues. CDR3 coding DNA: TGTGCCAGCAGCTTATTATACAATGAGCAGTTCTTC. This encodes CASSLLYNEQFF.

The chain joins TRBV9 to TRBJ2-7; perhaps TRBD1 as D (6 bases). Trimming removed 0 bases at V and 0 bases at J, with 10 bases between. Germline loops: CDR1 SGDLS, CDR2 YYNGEE. This CDR3 comprises 15 residues. This CDR3 is CASSVAGHSSYEQYF. CDR3 DNA sequence: TGTGCCAGCAGCGTAGCGGGACATAGCTCCTACGAGCAGTACTTC.

This sequence joins TRBV6-2 or TRBV6-3 and TRBJ1-5, with D maybe TRBD1 (5 bases). The V gene lost 3 bases and the J gene lost 5 bases, with 11 bases spanning the gap. This CDR3 is built from 14 residues. Per the germline V gene, CDR1 is MNHEY and CDR2 is SVGEGT. CDR3 sequence (DNA): TGTGCCAGCAGTTATGGGGGGTTCTATCAGCCCCAGCATTTT. Encoded protein: CASSYGGFYQPQHF.

This sequence joins TRBV18 and TRBJ2-1, with 10 bases that match TRBD1. The trim removed 5 bases at V and 6 bases at J, leaving 7 bases unmatched. CDR3 size: 15 residues. The germline CDR1 and CDR2 sequences are KGHSH and LQKENI. Here the CDR3 DNA reads TGTGCCAGCTCAGACCCCCGGGACAGGGGCAATGAGCAGTTCTTC. Translating it yields CASSDPRDRGNEQFF.

The V and J genes are TRBV11-1 and TRBJ2-5; TRBD2 is a possible D gene (5 bases). V shed 0 bases and J shed 1 base, with 6 bases lying between them. This CDR3 has 14 residues. Germline CDR1 SGHAT, CDR2 FQDESV (reference sequence). The CDR3 coding sequence is TGTGCCAGCAGCTTAGCCGGGATCCAAGAGACCCAGTACTTC. Translated, it gives CASSLAGIQETQYF.

The chain recombines TRBV9 with TRBJ2-3; 8 bases are a match to TRBD2. CDR1 is SGDLS and CDR2 is YYNGEE in the germline V gene. The V gene end was trimmed by 7 bases and the J gene end by 1 base; junction bases not matched to a gene: 17. This CDR3 spans 18 amino acids. For the CDR3, the DNA is TGTGCCAGCGGAACCTTGGACTTGCGGGAGGTTGGCACAGATACGCAGTATTTT. This sequence encodes CASGTLDLREVGTDTQYF.

The J gene is TRBJ2-7, the V gene TRBV19, with 8 bases fitting TRBD2. The CDR3 length is 15 residues. Per germline, CDR1 LNHDA and CDR2 SQIVND (reference sequence). The V segment lost 5 bases and the J segment 1 base; nucleotides outside the gene matches: 7. In DNA, the CDR3 is TGTGCCAGTAGTCTACAGCGGGAGCTTTCCTACGAGCAGTACTTC. Amino acids: CASSLQRELSYEQYF.

The rearrangement links TRBV18 to TRBJ1-3, with 9 bases fitting TRBD1. Germline V gives CDR1 KGHSH, CDR2 LQKENI. After removal of 5 bases from V and 5 bases from J, the junction contained 7 bases not matched to a gene. The CDR3 runs to 15 residues. The CDR3 bases are TGTGCCAGCTCAAACGGAGGGACAGGGCGAAACACCATATATTTT. Residues: CASSNGGTGRNTIYF.

The chain recombines TRBV7-2 with TRBJ1-5; 10 bases fit TRBD1. V dropped 5 bases and J dropped 5; count of bases not matched to a gene: 9. The CDR3 is 16 residues long. Germline loops: CDR1 SGHTA, CDR2 FQGNSA. This CDR3 reads CASSPGPTGGYQPQHF. As DNA, the CDR3 is TGTGCCAGCAGCCCGGGCCCGACAGGGGGCTATCAGCCCCAGCATTTT.